These T cell receptor beta chains were read from a single sample in a study of spatial heterogeneity in lung cancer. TCRdb reprocessed the 5' RACE reads via MiXCR and lists one record per CDR3 protein. This sample yields 25,000 or so distinct CDR3 sequences, of which about 4.4% are seen a single time; less than 5.5% belongs to the top ten. Specimen: PBMCs, collected at surgery. These receptors were taken from a male donor with early-stage non-small cell lung cancer. Each CDR3 is given with its conserved first and last residue. A D gene is named only where the DNA matches it firmly.

v_gene,d_gene,len,j_gene,CDR3aa
TRBV28,NA,13,TRBJ1-1,CASSFEVPTEAFF
TRBV10-3,TRBD2,13,TRBJ2-7,CATGTSGSYEQYF
TRBV4-3,NA,13,TRBJ1-2,CASSQDGQVGYTF
TRBV28,NA,12,TRBJ1-1,CASSPRNREAFF
TRBV30,NA,11,TRBJ1-2,CASPTNYGYTF
TRBV30,NA,13,TRBJ1-3,CAWRQGGGNTIYF
TRBV25-1,TRBD1,15,TRBJ1-1,CASSEAGTGGGEAFF
TRBV20-1,NA,14,TRBJ1-5,CSWGPLWGNQPQHF
TRBV6-2/TRBV6-3,NA,13,TRBJ1-1,CASSYQGGTEAFF
TRBV12-3/TRBV12-4,NA,14,TRBJ2-2,CASTWAAVTGELFF
TRBV25-1,NA,12,TRBJ1-6,CASRQGNSPLHF
TRBV6-6,NA,12,TRBJ1-2,CASRDGNYGYTF
TRBV12-3/TRBV12-4,NA,13,TRBJ2-7,CASRAGNSYEQYF
TRBV5-1,TRBD1,14,TRBJ2-7,CASSLSGQGEEQYF
TRBV6-5,NA,15,TRBJ1-2,CASSIRAREGFGYTF
TRBV18,NA,10,TRBJ2-5,CASSPETQYF
TRBV5-6,TRBD2,15,TRBJ2-7,CASSPSLAGVGEQYF
TRBV3-1,NA,12,TRBJ2-5,CASSRIGETQYF
TRBV28,TRBD2,14,TRBJ2-5,CASSQGTSGRGQYF
TRBV3-1,NA,14,TRBJ2-1,CASSPWARYNEQFF
TRBV11-1,TRBD1,15,TRBJ1-6,CASSPQGAENSPLHF
TRBV27,TRBD1,12,TRBJ2-7,CASRGDSYEQYF
TRBV30,TRBD1,13,TRBJ1-1,CASQGAVNTEAFF
TRBV6-2/TRBV6-3,NA,14,TRBJ2-3,CASSSPIMVGPPYF
TRBV20-1,NA,14,TRBJ1-2,CSALDVGGASGYTF
TRBV12-3/TRBV12-4,TRBD1,18,TRBJ2-6,CASSLLGTGNSGANVLTF
TRBV21-1,NA,15,TRBJ1-5,CASGFGSGSNQPQHF
TRBV5-5,NA,15,TRBJ2-1,CASSLERGDYNEQFF
TRBV5-1,NA,11,TRBJ2-7,CASSLFEEQYF
TRBV19,TRBD1,17,TRBJ2-1,CASSPTAARIQGNEQFF
TRBV19,NA,13,TRBJ1-5,CVSTRDPDQPQHF
TRBV1,NA,17,TRBJ2-3,CTSSPGLAGVNTDTQYF
TRBV20-1,TRBD2,15,TRBJ2-7,CSAPRGEGSSYEQYF
TRBV12-3/TRBV12-4,NA,12,TRBJ1-2,CASSTDSYGYTF
TRBV20-1,TRBD2,14,TRBJ2-1,CSAPRTSGDNEQFF
TRBV6-6,NA,14,TRBJ2-5,CASKTGGQAETQYF
TRBV6-5,TRBD2,15,TRBJ2-7,CASSYSASGTYEQYF
TRBV6-5,TRBD2,15,TRBJ2-3,CASSYASGTTDTQYF
TRBV18,TRBD1,16,TRBJ2-2,CASSPQTGNGAGELFF
TRBV27,TRBD1,16,TRBJ2-2,CASSFRQGANTGELFF
TRBV5-5,NA,13,TRBJ1-1,CASSLYGATEAFF
TRBV9,NA,15,TRBJ2-2,CASSGGSAATGELFF
TRBV6-1,TRBD1,15,TRBJ1-1,CAGQGGSHMNTEAFF
TRBV5-1,TRBD2,16,TRBJ2-3,CASSPGLAGPTDTQYF
TRBV15,NA,15,TRBJ2-3,CATSSRPVSTDTQYF
TRBV6-5,NA,14,TRBJ2-2,CASSRLGGTGELFF
TRBV20-1,TRBD2,15,TRBJ2-1,CSARVTSGLYNEQFF
TRBV12-3/TRBV12-4,TRBD1,15,TRBJ2-7,CASSLAGTGTYEQYF
TRBV14,NA,13,TRBJ2-3,CASRAQSTDTQYF
TRBV24-1,NA,12,TRBJ1-2,CATSDSYYGYTF
TRBV6-2/TRBV6-3,NA,11,TRBJ2-1,CASSYNREQFF
TRBV28,TRBD1,14,TRBJ2-4,CASSRQGGRNIQYF
TRBV7-2,TRBD2,13,TRBJ2-5,CANSTSGGETQYF
TRBV2,TRBD1,15,TRBJ1-5,CASRADRGGRQPQHF
TRBV12-3/TRBV12-4,TRBD1,15,TRBJ1-2,CASRPGAGGFRGYTF
TRBV20-1,NA,13,TRBJ2-5,CSVFTSGEETQYF
TRBV20-1,TRBD2,15,TRBJ2-3,CSARSGGPSTDTQYF
TRBV6-5,NA,15,TRBJ2-3,CASSYGGTSTDTQYF
TRBV7-2,NA,15,TRBJ2-2,CASSLVGLNTGELFF